The clone carrying this TCR beta chain was counted a few times. This specimen belongs to a study of blood T cell repertoires in COVID-19. Sequencing used immunoSEQ multiplex PCR; TCRdb keeps in-frame clones, though not all of them. The sample shows some 76,000 clones, 85% to 90% of them seen only once. Trimming left V 0 bases short and J 4 bases short, with 10 bases between. The CDR3 consists of 14 residues. CDR1 is SGHDT and CDR2 is YYEEEE in the germline V gene. The V gene is TRBV5-6, the J gene TRBJ1-2; no definite D call. Sequences were obtained from peripheral blood. The source is a man at least 80 years old in a cohort sampled during active COVID-19. The CDR3 loop reads CASSLVGSPYGYTF. DNA for the CDR3: TGTGCCAGCAGCTTGGTGGGCAGCCCCTATGGCTACACCTTC.